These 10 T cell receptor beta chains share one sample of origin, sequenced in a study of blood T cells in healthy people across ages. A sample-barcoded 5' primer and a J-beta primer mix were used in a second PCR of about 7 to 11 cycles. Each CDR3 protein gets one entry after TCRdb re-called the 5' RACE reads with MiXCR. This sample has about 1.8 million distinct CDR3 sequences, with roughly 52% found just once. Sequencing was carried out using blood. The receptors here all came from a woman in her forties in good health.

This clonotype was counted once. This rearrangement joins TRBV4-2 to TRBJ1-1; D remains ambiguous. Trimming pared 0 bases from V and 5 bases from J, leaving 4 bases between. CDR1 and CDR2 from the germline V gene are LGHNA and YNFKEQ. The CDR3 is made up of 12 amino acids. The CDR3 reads CASSQDFTEAFF. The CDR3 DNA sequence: TGTGCCAGCAGCCAAGATTTTACTGAAGCTTTCTTT.

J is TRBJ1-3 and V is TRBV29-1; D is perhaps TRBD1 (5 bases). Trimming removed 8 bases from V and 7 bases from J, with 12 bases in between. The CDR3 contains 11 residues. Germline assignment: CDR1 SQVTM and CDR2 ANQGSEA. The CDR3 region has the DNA TGCAGCTCCGAAAGGGGCAACACCATATATTTT. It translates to CSSERGNTIYF.

In DNA form, the CDR3 reads TGTGCCAGCAGTTTAATGGGCAGCTCAGATACGCAGTATTTT. It is translated as CASSLMGSSDTQYF. The chain uses TRBV27 and TRBJ2-3; D ambiguous. The CDR3 sequence is 14 residues long. Germline CDR1 reads MNHEY; CDR2 reads SMNVEV (reference sequence). V dropped 2 bases and J dropped 4 bases, with 10 bases sitting between them.

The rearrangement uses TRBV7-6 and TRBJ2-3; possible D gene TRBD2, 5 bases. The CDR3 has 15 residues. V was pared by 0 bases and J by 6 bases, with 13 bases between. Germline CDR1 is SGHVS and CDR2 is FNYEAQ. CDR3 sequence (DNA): TGTGCCAGCAGCTTAGCGCGGACTGGCTTGGATACGCAGTATTTT. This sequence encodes CASSLARTGLDTQYF.

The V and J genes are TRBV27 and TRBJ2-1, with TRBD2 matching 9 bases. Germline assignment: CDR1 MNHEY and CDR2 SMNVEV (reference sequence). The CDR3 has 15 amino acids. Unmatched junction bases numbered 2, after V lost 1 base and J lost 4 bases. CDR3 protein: CASSLFAGGYNEQFF. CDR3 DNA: TGTGCCAGCAGTTTATTCGCGGGGGGGTACAATGAGCAGTTCTTC.

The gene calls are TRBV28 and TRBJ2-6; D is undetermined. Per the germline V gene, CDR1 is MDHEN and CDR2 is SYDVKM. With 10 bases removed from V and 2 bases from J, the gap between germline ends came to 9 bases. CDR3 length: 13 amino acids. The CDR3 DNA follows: TGTGCCACCACCCTTCCTGGGGCCAACGTCCTGACTTTC. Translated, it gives CATTLPGANVLTF.

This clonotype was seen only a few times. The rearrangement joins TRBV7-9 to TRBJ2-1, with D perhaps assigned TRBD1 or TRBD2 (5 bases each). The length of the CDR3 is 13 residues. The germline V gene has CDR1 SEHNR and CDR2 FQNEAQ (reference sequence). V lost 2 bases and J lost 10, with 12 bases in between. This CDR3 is CASSLIPGPEQFF. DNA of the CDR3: TGTGCCAGCAGCTTAATCCCGGGGCCGGAGCAGTTCTTC.

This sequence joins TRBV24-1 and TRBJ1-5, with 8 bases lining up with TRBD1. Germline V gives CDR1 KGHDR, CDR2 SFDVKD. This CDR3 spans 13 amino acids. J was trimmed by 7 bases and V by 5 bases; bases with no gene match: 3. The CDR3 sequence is CATSGTGIQPQHF. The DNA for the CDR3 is TGTGCCACCAGTGGGACAGGGATCCAGCCCCAGCATTTT.

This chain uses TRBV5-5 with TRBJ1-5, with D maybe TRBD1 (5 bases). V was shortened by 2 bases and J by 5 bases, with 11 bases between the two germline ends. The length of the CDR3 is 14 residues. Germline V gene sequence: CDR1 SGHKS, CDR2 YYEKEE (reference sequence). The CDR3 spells CASSLNPGDQPQHF. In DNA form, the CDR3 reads TGTGCCAGCAGCTTAAACCCGGGGGATCAGCCCCAGCATTTT. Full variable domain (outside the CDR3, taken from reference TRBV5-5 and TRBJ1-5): DAGVTQSPTHLIKTRGQQVTLRCSPISGHKSVSWYQQVLGQGPQFIFQYYEKEERGRGNFPDRFSARQFPNYSSELNVNALLLGDSALYLCASSLNPGDQPQHFGDGTRLSIL.

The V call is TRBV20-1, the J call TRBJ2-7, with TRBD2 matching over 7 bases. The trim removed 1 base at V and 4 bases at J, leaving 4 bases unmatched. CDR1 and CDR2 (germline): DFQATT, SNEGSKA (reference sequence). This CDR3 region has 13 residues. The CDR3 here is CSARAGGEYEQYF. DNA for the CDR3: TGCAGTGCTAGAGCGGGGGGAGAGTACGAGCAGTACTTC.